Shown below are 10 T cell receptor beta chains from a single sample sequenced in a study of blood T cell repertoires in COVID-19. Produced via immunoSEQ multiplex PCR; TCRdb's table is partial and in-frame only. The table has approximately 68,000 clones, around 83% seen once. The sample consisted of peripheral blood. The source is a woman aged 60-75 years with acute or convalescent COVID-19.

The chain uses TRBV6-1 and TRBJ1-4; D perhaps matches TRBD1 (5 bases). CDR3 length: 16 amino acids. Germline V gene lookup returns CDR1 MNHNS and CDR2 SASEGT. V gave up 4 bases and J gave up 2 bases, with 14 bases separating them. As DNA, the CDR3 is TGTGCCAGCAGTGGACAGTCAATTGCGACTAATGAAAAACTGTTTTTT. Translating gives CASSGQSIATNEKLFF.

Concerning this clone: Relative to the germline gene, one junction end is altered; a read error may explain this. V gene TRBV13 combines with J gene TRBJ1-1; 9 bases map to TRBD1. CDR1 PRHDT and CDR2 FYEKMQ come from the germline V gene (reference sequence). The CDR3 covers 16 residues. CDR3 nucleotide sequence: TGTGCCAGCAGCCTAGGAACCGGGACAGGGTCGACTGAAGCTTTCTTT. It translates to CASSLGTGTGSTEAFF.

This clone was counted only a few times. This chain uses TRBV11-3 with TRBJ1-1, with TRBD1 matching 7 bases. With V trimmed by 5 bases and J by 3 bases, 12 bases remained unmatched. The CDR3 spans 16 residues. CDR1 is SGHNT and CDR2 is YENEEA in the germline V gene. Here the CDR3 reads CASSIRNPTGYTEAFF. CDR3 in DNA: TGTGCCAGCAGCATAAGGAACCCGACAGGGTACACTGAAGCTTTCTTT.

A single count supports this clone. The rearrangement joins TRBV18 to TRBJ1-1, with TRBD1 matching 9 bases. This CDR3 region has 15 residues. Germline V gene sequence: CDR1 KGHSH, CDR2 LQKENI. V shed 0 bases, J shed 4 bases, and the junction held 3 bases outside the gene matches. CDR3 sequence: CASSPPETGGTEAFF. The CDR3 nucleotides are TGTGCCAGCTCACCACCGGAGACAGGGGGCACTGAAGCTTTCTTT. The entire variable domain, with the rest obtained from reference TRBV18 and TRBJ1-1, is as follows: NAGVMQNPRHLVRRRGQEARLRCSPMKGHSHVYWYRQLPEEGLKFMVYLQKENIIDESGMPKERFSAEFPKEGPSILRIQQVVRGDSAAYFCASSPPETGGTEAFFGQGTRLTVV.

J is TRBJ1-3 and V is TRBV18; the D gene is possibly TRBD1 (6 bases). Germline CDR1 is KGHSH and CDR2 is LQKENI. This CDR3 has 17 amino acids. V was shortened by 0 bases and J by 0 bases, with 12 bases between the two germline ends. Here the CDR3 DNA reads TGTGCCAGCTCACCACCGGGACACATGAGCTCTGGAAACACCATATATTTT. Translating gives CASSPPGHMSSGNTIYF. Drawing the rest from reference TRBV18 and TRBJ1-3, the complete variable domain is NAGVMQNPRHLVRRRGQEARLRCSPMKGHSHVYWYRQLPEEGLKFMVYLQKENIIDESGMPKERFSAEFPKEGPSILRIQQVVRGDSAAYFCASSPPGHMSSGNTIYFGEGSWLTVV.

The rearrangement joins TRBV6-5 to TRBJ1-3, with D perhaps matching TRBD1 (5 bases). The CDR3 sequence is 15 residues long. V was cut by 0 bases and J by 1 base, with 7 bases left in between. Germline V CDR1 and CDR2: MNHEY, SVGAGI. CDR3 DNA sequence: TGTGCCAGCAGTTACTCGGGACTTTCTGGAAACACCATATATTTT. Its protein product is CASSYSGLSGNTIYF.

CDR3: CASSQGVASGGTDTQYF. The CDR3 DNA sequence: TGTGCCAGCAGCCAAGGGGTTGCTAGCGGGGGGACAGATACGCAGTATTTT. The chain employs TRBV4-2 and TRBJ2-3, with TRBD2 identical over 11 bases. The ends lost 1 base at V and 3 bases at J; junction bases unmatched: 6. CDR3 size: 17 residues. In germline, CDR1 is LGHNA, CDR2 YNFKEQ.

V is TRBV7-2 and J is TRBJ1-3; D gene uncertain. The germline CDR1 and CDR2 sequences are SGHTA and FQGNSA. The ends were cut back, 5 bases at V and 8 bases at J, with 16 bases in the middle. The CDR3 has 14 amino acids. The CDR3 DNA reads as TGTGCCAGCAGCGTACCGGGCCTGGAGGACACCATATATTTT. It yields the protein CASSVPGLEDTIYF.

This chain connects TRBV28 to TRBJ2-3; D gene unclear. This CDR3 spans 15 amino acids. Germline CDR1 reads MDHEN; CDR2 reads SYDVKM. V was clipped by 3 bases and J by 1 base, with 11 bases between them. CDR3 loop: CASSLVASGTDTQYF. CDR3 DNA: TGTGCCAGCAGTTTGGTGGCATCCGGCACAGATACGCAGTATTTT.

This sequence joins TRBV18 and TRBJ1-2, with 9 bases that match TRBD1. The V gene's germline CDR1 is KGHSH and CDR2 LQKENI. V was pared by 3 bases and J by 4 bases, with 18 bases of the junction left unmatched. This CDR3 is 19 amino acids long. The CDR3 spells CASSPIGGQGPWSGYGYTF. The CDR3 nucleotides are TGTGCCAGCTCACCGATCGGGGGACAGGGCCCCTGGAGTGGCTATGGCTACACCTTC.